One sample yielded the 5 T cell receptor beta chains listed below, sequenced in a study of blood T cell repertoires in COVID-19. The method was immunoSEQ multiplex PCR; TCRdb's version includes in-frame clones alone and lacks a portion of them. Here the sample spans about 280,000 clones, 90% being singletons. Material: PBMCs or T cells enriched from blood (not recorded which). The receptors shown here come from a young woman with acute COVID-19.

The V and J genes are TRBV19 and TRBJ1-3; D is uncertain. CDR3 length: 14 amino acids. CDR1 is LNHDA, CDR2 SQIVND, per germline (reference sequence). V was shortened by 6 bases and J by 0 bases, with 9 bases between the two germline ends. CDR3 amino acids: CASRREVSGNTIYF. Written as DNA, the CDR3 is TGTGCCAGTAGGCGGGAGGTCTCTGGAAACACCATATATTTT. The variable domain in full, completed from reference TRBV19 and TRBJ1-3, reads DGGITQSPKYLFRKEGQNVTLSCEQNLNHDAMYWYRQDPGQGLRLIYYSQIVNDFQKGDIAEGYSVSREKKESFPLTVTSAQKNPTAFYLCASRREVSGNTIYFGEGSWLTVV.

This rearrangement joins TRBV4-2 to TRBJ2-1; D may be TRBD1 (6 bases). Germline-derived CDR1 and CDR2 are LGHNA and YNFKEQ. Trimming left V 4 bases short and J 0 bases short, with 16 bases between. The length of the CDR3 is 17 residues. CDR3 protein: CASSPAATDSSYNEQFF. The CDR3 nucleotides read TGTGCCAGCAGCCCCGCCGCGACGGACAGCTCCTACAATGAGCAGTTCTTC.

The gene calls are TRBV19 and TRBJ2-1; 7 bases fit TRBD1. The CDR3 has 14 residues. Trimming took 9 bases from V and 8 from J; bases not matched to a gene: 13. The germline CDR1 and CDR2 sequences are LNHDA and SQIVND (reference sequence). CDR3 coding DNA: TGTGCCAGCAATGACAGGGTGGGGTTCTATGAGCAGTTCTTC. The encoded protein is CASNDRVGFYEQFF. The whole variable domain, filled in from reference TRBV19 and TRBJ2-1, reads DGGITQSPKYLFRKEGQNVTLSCEQNLNHDAMYWYRQDPGQGLRLIYYSQIVNDFQKGDIAEGYSVSREKKESFPLTVTSAQKNPTAFYLCASNDRVGFYEQFFGPGTRLTVL.

This chain connects TRBV18 to TRBJ2-1; unclear D gene. The CDR3 is made up of 14 amino acids. V lost 5 bases to trimming and J lost 3 bases, with 11 bases between them. CDR1 is KGHSH, CDR2 LQKENI, per germline. The CDR3 DNA is TGTGCCAGCTCATCCCCAGAAAGCTACAATGAGCAGTTCTTC. Its translation is CASSSPESYNEQFF. Together with reference TRBV18 and TRBJ2-1, the CDR3 gives the full variable domain: NAGVMQNPRHLVRRRGQEARLRCSPMKGHSHVYWYRQLPEEGLKFMVYLQKENIIDESGMPKERFSAEFPKEGPSILRIQQVVRGDSAAYFCASSSPESYNEQFFGPGTRLTVL.

The table lists this clone with a count of one. The rearrangement links TRBV15 to TRBJ1-6; D is undetermined. The germline gives CDR1 LNHNV, CDR2 YYDKDF (reference sequence). CDR3 length: 13 residues. V lost 4 bases to trimming and J lost 10 bases, with 11 bases between them. CDR3 loop: CATSKEVRSPLHF. In DNA form, the CDR3 reads TGTGCCACCAGCAAAGAGGTTCGGTCACCCCTCCACTTT.